This T cell receptor beta chain was recorded in a study of blood T cells in healthy people across ages. Study-level findings and limits: It was the long-lived donors that had more naive CD4+ cells and higher diversity than aged donors.

Trimming stripped 0 bases from V and 4 bases from J, with 18 bases between. Germline V CDR1 and CDR2: LGHDT, YNNKEL (reference sequence). The CDR3 sequence is 17 residues long. Using a J-beta primer mix together with a sample-barcoded 5' primer, a second PCR was run for roughly 7 to 11 cycles. Every cDNA molecule bore a tag from a template-switch adaptor containing 12 random nucleotides. TCRdb analysed the 5' RACE reads with MiXCR anew, one entry per CDR3 protein. The repertoire holds hundreds of thousands of distinct CDR3 sequences, 45% to 50% seen once, with under 35% in the top ten. A remark on this clonotype: Its antigen is currently unknown.

The material sequenced was blood. The sequence was collected from a woman aged 60-75 years in good health. The chain joins TRBV3-1 to TRBJ1-2, with D perhaps matching TRBD1 (6 bases). The CDR3 coding sequence is TGTGCCAGCAGCCAAGATGACCTACGGACAGCTTCCTATGGCTACACCTTC. Its protein is CASSQDDLRTASYGYTF.